The 30 T cell receptor beta chains listed next were all sequenced from one sample in a study of PD-L1 blockade in urothelial cancer (dated by TCRdb to 2016 to 2017). Libraries came from the immunoSEQ multiplex PCR assay. Imported from immuneACCESS, the table was reduced by TCRdb to in-frame sequences with V and J called. These copies leave out some clones; in studies compared against another copy, an unresolved V gene accounts for under half, and the cause of the remainder is not known. The sample records about 53,000 clones, approximately 90% of which are singletons. Jointly, the top ten make up 14% to 15% of the sample. Interpreted using the paper, the time point label stands for: pretreatment peripheral blood. This specimen was PBMCs, taken around atezolizumab (anti-PD-L1) treatment. All receptors derive from an older woman with urothelial cancer.

J is TRBJ2-7 and V is TRBV19; D is possibly TRBD2 (5 bases). Germline V gene lookup returns CDR1 LNHDA and CDR2 SQIVND (reference sequence). This CDR3 contains 15 residues. V shed 5 bases and J shed 1 base, with 15 bases lying between them. CDR3 bases: TGTGCCAGTAGTCCCACCCGAACTAGTTCCTACGAGCAGTACTTC. It codes for CASSPTRTSSYEQYF.

The chain is built from TRBV21-1 and TRBJ2-2; TRBD2, as called in the table, went unchecked against the DNA. TRBV21-1 is marked as a pseudogene. CDR3 length equals 18 residues. The CDR3 sequence is CASAGGTSGRGNTGELFF. The CDR3 coding sequence is TGTGCCAGCGCAGGGGGGACTAGCGGGAGAGGGAACACCGGGGAGCTGTTTTTT.

The chain is built from TRBV10-3 and TRBJ1-1, with D possibly matching TRBD1 (5 bases). This CDR3 has 14 residues. The V gene's germline CDR1 is ENHRY and CDR2 SYGVKD. V was pared by 7 bases and J by 4 bases, with 16 bases between. CDR3 coding DNA: TGTGCCATCACCACGCAGGGCATCGGCACTGAAGCTTTCTTT. Translation gives CAITTQGIGTEAFF.

The chain has TRBV6-5 and TRBJ2-7, with TRBD1 identical over 11 bases. The junction had 0 bases not matched to a gene; V was cut back by 6 bases and J by 5 bases. The CDR3 runs 12 residues. Germline V lookup: CDR1 MNHEY, CDR2 SVGAGI. CDR3 loop: CASRGQGDEQYF. The CDR3 nucleotides read TGTGCCAGCAGGGGACAGGGGGACGAGCAGTACTTC.

V and J are TRBV11-3 and TRBJ2-3; TRBD1 matches 9 bases. The V and J ends lost 5 bases and 4 bases, in that order; junction bases with no gene match: 7. Germline CDR1 is SGHNT and CDR2 is YENEEA. This CDR3 is 15 amino acids long. The CDR3 sequence: CASSLRTGEADTQYF. CDR3 nucleotides: TGTGCCAGCAGCCTCCGGACAGGGGAAGCAGATACGCAGTATTTT.

J is TRBJ1-6 and V is TRBV5-1; 9 bases agree with TRBD1. This CDR3 region has 16 residues. Losses at the gene ends were 0 bases for V and 6 bases for J; bases not matched to a gene: 4. Germline V CDR1 and CDR2: SGHRS, YFSETQ. CDR3 residues: CASSLAQGAINSPLHF. CDR3 DNA: TGCGCCAGCAGCTTGGCACAGGGGGCAATTAATTCACCCCTCCACTTT.

This clone was seen a single time. This chain joins TRBV7-2 and TRBJ1-5, with D uncertain. CDR1 is SGHTA and CDR2 is FQGNSA in the germline V gene. The V end was cut by 1 base, the J end by 7 bases, with 20 bases between. The CDR3 sequence is 17 residues long. For the CDR3, the DNA is TGTGCCAGCAGCTTAGAACCCCAAGAGGTCTACGGGCAGCCCCAGCATTTT. Amino acids: CASSLEPQEVYGQPQHF.

The genes are TRBV7-2 and TRBJ2-3; TRBD1 matches 9 bases. From germline, CDR1 is SGHTA and CDR2 FQGNSA. The V and J ends lost 5 bases and 8 bases, in that order; junction bases with no gene match: 11. The CDR3 is made up of 15 amino acids. DNA of the CDR3: TGTGCCAGCAGCCCCGGGACAGGGTGGGTGATTACGCAGTATTTT. Protein: CASSPGTGWVITQYF.

V is TRBV10-3 and J is TRBJ2-5; no firm D call. V lost 6 bases and J 1 base, leaving 6 bases between the germline ends. There are 12 residues in the CDR3. Germline V gene lookup returns CDR1 ENHRY and CDR2 SYGVKD. CDR3 sequence: CAISSLQETQYF. For the CDR3, the DNA is TGTGCCATCAGCAGTCTCCAAGAGACCCAGTACTTC.

The rearrangement joins TRBV5-1 to TRBJ1-2; 11 nucleotides agree with TRBD1. This CDR3 is built from 15 residues. Germline assignment: CDR1 SGHRS and CDR2 YFSETQ. V was pared by 4 bases and J by 1 base, with 3 bases of the junction left unmatched. CDR3: CASSLGQGDNYGYTF. The CDR3 DNA follows: TGCGCCAGCAGCCTGGGACAGGGGGATAACTATGGCTACACCTTC. The full variable domain, rest sourced from reference TRBV5-1 and TRBJ1-2, is KAGVTQTPRYLIKTRGQQVTLSCSPISGHRSVSWYQQTPGQGLQFLFEYFSETQRNKGNFPGRFSGRQFSNSRSEMNVSTLELGDSALYLCASSLGQGDNYGYTFGSGTRLTVV.

This chain uses TRBV5-1 with TRBJ2-1; maybe TRBD2 (5 bases). Germline V gene lookup returns CDR1 SGHRS and CDR2 YFSETQ. V lost 0 bases and J lost 6, with 10 bases in between. The CDR3 sequence is 14 residues long. The CDR3 reads CASSLVAGVNEQFF. In DNA, the CDR3 is TGCGCCAGCAGCTTGGTTGCGGGCGTCAATGAGCAGTTCTTC. Combining the CDR3 with reference TRBV5-1 and TRBJ2-1 gives the whole variable domain KAGVTQTPRYLIKTRGQQVTLSCSPISGHRSVSWYQQTPGQGLQFLFEYFSETQRNKGNFPGRFSGRQFSNSRSEMNVSTLELGDSALYLCASSLVAGVNEQFFGPGTRLTVL.

V usage is TRBV27 and J usage is TRBJ2-1; perhaps TRBD1 as D (5 bases). With 5 bases removed from V and 0 bases from J, the gap between germline ends came to 17 bases. CDR1 and CDR2 from the germline V gene are MNHEY and SMNVEV (reference sequence). This CDR3 has 17 amino acids. The CDR3 region has the DNA TGTGCCAGCAGTCCCCAGGGCGACGTTAGCTCCTACAATGAGCAGTTCTTC. Translating gives CASSPQGDVSSYNEQFF.

The V gene is TRBV9, the J gene TRBJ1-3; D is possibly TRBD1 (6 bases). Between the trimmed V and J ends, which lost 2 bases and 0 bases, there was a span of 18 bases. The CDR3 has 18 amino acids. CDR1 is SGDLS, CDR2 YYNGEE, per germline. The CDR3 protein is CASSVLGAGQTSGNTIYF. CDR3 sequence (DNA): TGTGCCAGCAGCGTCCTCGGAGCGGGACAAACCTCTGGAAACACCATATATTTT.

This chain uses TRBV28 with TRBJ2-3; 8 nucleotides align to TRBD2. The CDR3 covers 15 residues. V was pared by 11 bases and J by 2 bases, with 12 bases of the junction left unmatched. Germline values: CDR1 MDHEN, CDR2 SYDVKM. The CDR3 bases are TGTGCCTCCCGGTGGGCGGGAGGCCCCACAGATACGCAGTATTTT. Protein: CASRWAGGPTDTQYF.

V is TRBV7-8 and J is TRBJ2-3; 10 bases agree with TRBD2. V lost 5 bases, J lost 1 base, and 6 bases stayed unmatched. The germline CDR1 and CDR2 sequences are SGHVS and FQNEAQ. The CDR3 consists of 16 residues. The CDR3 DNA follows: TGTGCCAGCAGCCGGCCTCTAGCGGGGGGCACAGATACGCAGTATTTT. Encoded protein: CASSRPLAGGTDTQYF.

The V gene is TRBV7-2, the J gene TRBJ2-1; TRBD2 matches at 8 bases. The CDR3 is 16 residues long. V trimming: 6 bases; J trimming: 0 bases; junction bases outside the gene matches: 7. Germline V lookup: CDR1 SGHTA, CDR2 FQGNSA. The CDR3: CASRATSASSYNEQFF. The CDR3 nucleotides are TGTGCCAGCAGAGCGACTAGCGCGAGCTCCTACAATGAGCAGTTCTTC.

The rearrangement joins TRBV23-1 to TRBJ2-1; possibly TRBD2 for D (7 bases). Being an ORF, TRBV23-1 has a function that is uncertain. The CDR3 is 13 amino acids. V was pared by 5 bases and J by 7 bases, with 12 bases between. The DNA for the CDR3 is TGCGCCAGCAGTGCGGGGGCTTGTAATGAGCAGTTCTTC. Translation gives CASSAGACNEQFF.

This sequence joins TRBV9 and TRBJ2-7; maybe TRBD2 (6 bases). Between the trimmed V and J ends, which lost 0 bases and 0 bases, there was a span of 10 bases. The germline CDR1 and CDR2 sequences are SGDLS and YYNGEE. The CDR3 loop spans 15 amino acids. CDR3 region: CASSVGGVGSYEQYF. The CDR3 DNA is TGTGCCAGCAGCGTAGGGGGGGTGGGCTCCTACGAGCAGTACTTC.

This chain joins TRBV19 and TRBJ1-4, with 8 positions matching TRBD1. CDR1 and CDR2 (germline): LNHDA, SQIVND (reference sequence). V gave up 4 bases and J gave up 8 bases; unmatched junction bases: 9. The CDR3 loop spans 15 amino acids. CDR3 protein: CASSNAGTGVEKLFF. CDR3 sequence (DNA): TGTGCCAGTAGTAATGCCGGGACAGGCGTAGAAAAACTGTTTTTT.

This clone was counted a few times. The chain combines TRBV10-3 with TRBJ2-3; 11 positions match TRBD2. From germline, CDR1 is ENHRY and CDR2 SYGVKD. The CDR3 is 17 residues long. J gave up 1 base and V 3 bases, and 6 bases lay outside the gene matches. DNA of the CDR3: TGTGCCATCAGTGATGGCTTGACTAGCGGGGGCACAGATACGCAGTATTTT. This sequence encodes CAISDGLTSGGTDTQYF.

This clone was observed a handful of times. V gene TRBV5-4 combines with J gene TRBJ2-5; 8 bases line up with TRBD2. The trim removed 6 bases at V and 5 bases at J, leaving 3 bases unmatched. Germline V lookup: CDR1 SGHNT, CDR2 YYREEE (reference sequence). CDR3 length equals 12 residues. The CDR3 nucleotides are TGTGCCAGCACCACGGGGGGGGAGACCCAGTACTTC. It specifies CASTTGGETQYF. The whole variable domain, filled in from reference TRBV5-4 and TRBJ2-5, reads ETGVTQSPTHLIKTRGQQVTLRCSSQSGHNTVSWYQQALGQGPQFIFQYYREEENGRGNFPPRFSGLQFPNYSSELNVNALELDDSALYLCASTTGGETQYFGPGTRLLVL.

This chain connects TRBV19 to TRBJ1-2, with 10 positions matching TRBD1. CDR1 LNHDA and CDR2 SQIVND come from the germline V gene (reference sequence). The ends lost 3 bases at V and 1 base at J; junction bases unmatched: 5. The CDR3 runs 16 residues. The CDR3 is CASSIGQGVFNYGYTF. The DNA of the CDR3 is TGTGCCAGTAGTATCGGACAGGGGGTATTTAACTATGGCTACACCTTC.

A remark on this clone: Other nucleotide sequences from this sample produce the same CDR3. The chain is built from TRBV9 and TRBJ2-3, with TRBD2 identical over 7 bases. CDR1 SGDLS and CDR2 YYNGEE come from the germline V gene. This CDR3 is built from 14 residues. The V and J ends lost 3 bases and 4 bases, in that order; junction bases with no gene match: 5. In nucleotides, the CDR3 is TGTGCCAGCAGCGCGGGGGGAGGCCCAGATACGCAGTATTTT. Translated: CASSAGGGPDTQYF.

The rearrangement joins TRBV4-3 to TRBJ1-6; D is possibly TRBD1 (6 bases). Germline lookup yields CDR1 LGHNA and CDR2 YSLEER. Trimming cost V 0 bases and J 7 bases, with 10 bases left between them. This CDR3 has 15 amino acids. CDR3 amino acids: CASSQDPQGNSPLHF. The CDR3 nucleotides read TGCGCCAGCAGCCAAGATCCGCAGGGGAATTCACCCCTCCACTTT.

This clone has only one observation. The CDR3 sequence is CATSSDSFYNEQFF. The DNA of the CDR3 is TGTGCCACCAGCAGCGACAGTTTCTACAATGAGCAGTTCTTC. The rearrangement links TRBV15 to TRBJ2-1; a possible D gene is TRBD1 (5 bases). The germline V gene encodes CDR1 LNHNV and CDR2 YYDKDF (reference sequence). The CDR3 sequence is 14 residues long. V lost 3 bases, J lost 3 bases, and 9 bases lay in between.

The chain uses TRBV7-2 and TRBJ2-1; 10 bases align to TRBD2. The CDR3 has 15 amino acids. V lost 5 bases to trimming and J lost 6 bases; unmatched junction nucleotides: 7. Germline V gives CDR1 SGHTA, CDR2 FQGNSA. CDR3 sequence (DNA): TGTGCCAGCAGCCCCAAGCGGGAGGGCCCCAATGAGCAGTTCTTC. It translates to CASSPKREGPNEQFF.

This sequence joins TRBV19 and TRBJ2-5, with D perhaps matching TRBD1 (6 bases). Looked up from germline, CDR1 is LNHDA and CDR2 is SQIVND (reference sequence). Trimming stripped 3 bases from V and 5 bases from J, with 16 bases between. There are 15 residues in the CDR3. CDR3 region: CASSIRGASGETQYF. CDR3 sequence (DNA): TGTGCCAGTAGTATCAGGGGCGCGAGTGGTGAGACCCAGTACTTC.

The chain carries TRBV5-1 and TRBJ2-1; a possible D gene is TRBD2 (7 bases). V lost 1 base and J 9 bases, leaving 14 bases between the germline ends. This CDR3 spans 14 amino acids. Germline V lookup: CDR1 SGHRS, CDR2 YFSETQ. CDR3 in amino acids: CASSLPGGGPEQFF. CDR3 in DNA: TGCGCCAGCAGCTTGCCTGGGGGGGGGCCTGAGCAGTTCTTC.

V and J are TRBV5-5 and TRBJ2-1; TRBD2 matches at 9 bases. The V and J ends lost 4 bases and 4 bases, in that order; junction bases with no gene match: 6. CDR1 SGHKS and CDR2 YYEKEE come from the germline V gene (reference sequence). The CDR3 has 15 amino acids. CDR3 sequence: CASSTLAGAYNEQFF. CDR3 bases: TGTGCCAGCAGCACCTTAGCGGGGGCTTACAATGAGCAGTTCTTC. Filled out from reference TRBV5-5 and TRBJ2-1, the complete variable domain reads DAGVTQSPTHLIKTRGQQVTLRCSPISGHKSVSWYQQVLGQGPQFIFQYYEKEERGRGNFPDRFSARQFPNYSSELNVNALLLGDSALYLCASSTLAGAYNEQFFGPGTRLTVL.

This chain connects TRBV4-1 to TRBJ2-7, with a tentative D call TRBD1 (6 bases). V lost 1 base, J lost 6 bases, and 13 bases lay in between. Germline values: CDR1 MGHRA, CDR2 YSYEKL. CDR3 length equals 14 residues. The CDR3 region has the DNA TGCGCCAGCAGCCAAGCCACAGGGCTCAGCGAGCAGTACTTC. Encoded protein: CASSQATGLSEQYF.